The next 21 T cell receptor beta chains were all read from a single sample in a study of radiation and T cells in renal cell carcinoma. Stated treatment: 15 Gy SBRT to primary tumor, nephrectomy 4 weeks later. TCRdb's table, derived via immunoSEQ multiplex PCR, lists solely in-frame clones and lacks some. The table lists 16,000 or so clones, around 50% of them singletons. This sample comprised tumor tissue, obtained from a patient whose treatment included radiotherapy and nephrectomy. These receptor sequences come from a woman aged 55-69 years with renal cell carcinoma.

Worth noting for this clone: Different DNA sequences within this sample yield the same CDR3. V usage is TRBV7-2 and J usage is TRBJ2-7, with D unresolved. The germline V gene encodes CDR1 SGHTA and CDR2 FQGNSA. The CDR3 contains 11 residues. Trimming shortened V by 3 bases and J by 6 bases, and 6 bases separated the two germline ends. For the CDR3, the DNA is TGTGCCAGCAGCTTCCCGGGCGAGCAGTACTTC. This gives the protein CASSFPGEQYF.

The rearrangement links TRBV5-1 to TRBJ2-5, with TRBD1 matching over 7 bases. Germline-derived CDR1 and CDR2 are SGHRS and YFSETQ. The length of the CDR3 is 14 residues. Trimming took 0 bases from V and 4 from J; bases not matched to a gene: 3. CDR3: CASSLGQGRETQYF. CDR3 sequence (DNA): TGCGCCAGCAGCTTGGGACAGGGAAGAGAGACCCAGTACTTC.

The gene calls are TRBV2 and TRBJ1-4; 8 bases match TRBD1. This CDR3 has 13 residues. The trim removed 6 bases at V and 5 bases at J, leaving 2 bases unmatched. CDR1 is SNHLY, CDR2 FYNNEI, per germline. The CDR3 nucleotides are TGTGCCAGCAGCCGGACAGGGAATGAAAAACTGTTTTTT. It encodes CASSRTGNEKLFF. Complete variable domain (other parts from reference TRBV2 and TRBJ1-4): EPEVTQTPSHQVTQMGQEVILRCVPISNHLYFYWYRQILGQKVEFLVSFYNNEISEKSEIFDDQFSVERPDGSNFTLKIRSTKLEDSAMYFCASSRTGNEKLFFGSGTQLSVL.

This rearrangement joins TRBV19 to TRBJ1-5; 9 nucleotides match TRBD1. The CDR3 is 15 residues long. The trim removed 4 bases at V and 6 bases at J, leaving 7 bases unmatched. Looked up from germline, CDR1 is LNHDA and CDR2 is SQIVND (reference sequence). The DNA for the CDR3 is TGTGCCAGTAGTAGTGGGACAGGGATTTTTCAGCCCCAGCATTTT. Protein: CASSSGTGIFQPQHF.

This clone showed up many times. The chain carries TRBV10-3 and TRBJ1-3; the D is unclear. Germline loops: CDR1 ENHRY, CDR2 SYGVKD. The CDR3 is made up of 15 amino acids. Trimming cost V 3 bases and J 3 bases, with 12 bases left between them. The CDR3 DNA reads TGTGCCATCAGTGATCCCGTGGGAGGTGGAAACACCATATATTTT. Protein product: CAISDPVGGGNTIYF.

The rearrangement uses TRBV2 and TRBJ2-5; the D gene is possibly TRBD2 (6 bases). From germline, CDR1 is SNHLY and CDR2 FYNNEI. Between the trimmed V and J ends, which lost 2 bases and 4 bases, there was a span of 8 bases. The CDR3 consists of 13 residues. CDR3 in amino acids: CASSELATETQYF. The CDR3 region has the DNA TGTGCCAGCAGTGAACTAGCGACAGAGACCCAGTACTTC.

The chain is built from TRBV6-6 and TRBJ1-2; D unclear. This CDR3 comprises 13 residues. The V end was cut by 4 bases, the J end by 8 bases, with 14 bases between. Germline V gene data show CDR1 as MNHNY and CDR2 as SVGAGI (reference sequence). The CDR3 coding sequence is TGTGCCAGCAGTTTGGACGGCGGGCCAGGCTACACCTTC. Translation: CASSLDGGPGYTF.

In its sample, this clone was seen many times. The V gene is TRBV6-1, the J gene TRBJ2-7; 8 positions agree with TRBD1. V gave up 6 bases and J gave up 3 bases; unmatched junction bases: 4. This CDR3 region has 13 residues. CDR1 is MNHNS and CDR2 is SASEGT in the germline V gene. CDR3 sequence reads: CASSTDRVYEQYF. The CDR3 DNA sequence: TGTGCCAGCAGCACGGACAGGGTCTACGAGCAGTACTTC.

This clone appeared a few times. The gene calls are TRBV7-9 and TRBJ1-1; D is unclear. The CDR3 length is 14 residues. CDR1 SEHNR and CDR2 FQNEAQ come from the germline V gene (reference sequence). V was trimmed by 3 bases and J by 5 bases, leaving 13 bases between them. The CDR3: CASSLAGGPTEAFF. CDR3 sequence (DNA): TGTGCCAGCAGCTTGGCCGGAGGGCCGACTGAAGCTTTCTTT.

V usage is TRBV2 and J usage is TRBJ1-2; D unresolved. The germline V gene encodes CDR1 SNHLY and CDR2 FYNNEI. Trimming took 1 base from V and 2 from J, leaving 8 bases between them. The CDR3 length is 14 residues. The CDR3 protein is CASSEGALNYGYTF. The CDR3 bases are TGTGCCAGCAGTGAAGGGGCCTTAAACTATGGCTACACCTTC.

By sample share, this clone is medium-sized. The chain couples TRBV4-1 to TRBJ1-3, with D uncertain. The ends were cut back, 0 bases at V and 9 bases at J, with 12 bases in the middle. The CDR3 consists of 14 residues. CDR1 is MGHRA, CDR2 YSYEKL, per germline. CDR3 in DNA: TGCGCCAGCAGCCAAGAAGTTGGTCTCTTCACCATATATTTT. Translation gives CASSQEVGLFTIYF.

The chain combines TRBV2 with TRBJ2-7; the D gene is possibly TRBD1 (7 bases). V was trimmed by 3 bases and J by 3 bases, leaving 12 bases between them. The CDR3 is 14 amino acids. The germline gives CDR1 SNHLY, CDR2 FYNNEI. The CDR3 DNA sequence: TGTGCCAGCAGTGAGAATCAGGGGGGCTACGAGCAGTACTTC. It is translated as CASSENQGGYEQYF.

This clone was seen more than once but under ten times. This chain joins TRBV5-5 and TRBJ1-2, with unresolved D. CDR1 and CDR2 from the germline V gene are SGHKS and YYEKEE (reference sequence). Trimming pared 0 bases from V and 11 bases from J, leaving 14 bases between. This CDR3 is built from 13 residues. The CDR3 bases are TGTGCCAGCAGCTTGGCAATGGAGGGTGTTTACACCTTC. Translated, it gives CASSLAMEGVYTF.

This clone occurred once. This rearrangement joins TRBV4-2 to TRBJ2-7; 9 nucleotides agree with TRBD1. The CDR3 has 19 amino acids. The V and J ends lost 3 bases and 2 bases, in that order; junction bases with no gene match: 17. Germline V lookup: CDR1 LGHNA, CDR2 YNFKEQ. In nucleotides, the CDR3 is TGTGCCAGCAGCCAGCAGTCCGGGACAGGGATTCCCCTCCCCTACGAGCAGTACTTC. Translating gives CASSQQSGTGIPLPYEQYF.

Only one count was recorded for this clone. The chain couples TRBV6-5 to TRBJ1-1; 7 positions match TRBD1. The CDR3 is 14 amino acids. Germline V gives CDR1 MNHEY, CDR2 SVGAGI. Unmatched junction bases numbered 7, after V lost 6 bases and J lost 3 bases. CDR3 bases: TGTGCCAGCAGGCCGAGGGGGCTGCACACTGAAGCTTTCTTT. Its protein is CASRPRGLHTEAFF.

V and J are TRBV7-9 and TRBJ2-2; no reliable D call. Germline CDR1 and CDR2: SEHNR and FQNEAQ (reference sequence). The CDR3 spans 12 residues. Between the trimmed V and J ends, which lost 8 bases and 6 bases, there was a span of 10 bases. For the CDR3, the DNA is TGTGCCAGCCCCATGGACGCCGGGGAGCTGTTTTTT. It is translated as CASPMDAGELFF.

Here the CDR3 DNA reads TGTGCCAGCAGTTACAGCGGGGGACCGTACAATGAGCAGTTCTTC. Its translation is CASSYSGGPYNEQFF. The chain carries TRBV27 and TRBJ2-1; 8 positions agree with TRBD2. The CDR3 has 15 residues. The trim removed 4 bases at V and 4 bases at J, leaving 6 bases unmatched. Germline V gene lookup returns CDR1 MNHEY and CDR2 SMNVEV (reference sequence).

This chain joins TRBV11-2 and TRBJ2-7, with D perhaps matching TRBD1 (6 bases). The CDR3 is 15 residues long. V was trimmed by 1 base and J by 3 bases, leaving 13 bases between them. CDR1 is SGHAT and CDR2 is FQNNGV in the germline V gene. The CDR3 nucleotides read TGTGCCAGCAGCTTAGCGGCCAAACAGGGCTACGAGCAGTACTTC. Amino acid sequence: CASSLAAKQGYEQYF.

CDR3 residues: CASSYRRQGGTGELFF. The CDR3, as DNA: TGTGCCAGCAGTTATCGGCGCCAGGGAGGGACCGGGGAGCTGTTTTTT. This sequence joins TRBV6-5 and TRBJ2-2, with 7 bases identical to TRBD2. Germline CDR1 is MNHEY and CDR2 is SVGAGI. This CDR3 is 16 amino acids long. Trimming took 3 bases from V and 5 from J; bases not matched to a gene: 9.

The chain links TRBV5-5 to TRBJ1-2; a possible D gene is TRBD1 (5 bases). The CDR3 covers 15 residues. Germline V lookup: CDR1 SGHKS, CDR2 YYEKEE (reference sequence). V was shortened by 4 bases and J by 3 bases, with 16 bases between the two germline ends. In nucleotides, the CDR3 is TGTGCCAGCAGCCCCGGGGTCGGGGGGTACTATGGCTACACCTTC. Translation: CASSPGVGGYYGYTF.

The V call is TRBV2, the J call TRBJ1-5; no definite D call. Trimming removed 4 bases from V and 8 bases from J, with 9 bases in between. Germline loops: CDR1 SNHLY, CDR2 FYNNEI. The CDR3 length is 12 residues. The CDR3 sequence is CASSVGREPQHF. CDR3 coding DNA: TGTGCCAGCAGTGTCGGGCGGGAGCCCCAGCATTTT.